One and the same sample provided the 20 T cell receptor beta chains below, sequenced in a study of T cell clonality in common variable immunodeficiency. The protocol was immunoSEQ multiplex PCR, while the TCRdb copy is restricted to in-frame clones and leaves out a portion. Altogether about 35,000 clones were found in the sample, and no singletons occur. Sequenced: peripheral blood mononuclear cells. All receptors derive from a person aged 18 to 70 in good health.

This clone was counted many times. The read ends 3 residues early relative to the CDR3; the germline J gene fills the gap. The chain joins TRBV6-2 or TRBV6-3 to TRBJ2-2; TRBD1 might be the D (5 bases). V lost 7 bases and J 5 bases, leaving 14 bases between the germline ends. The CDR3 contains 14 residues. Germline CDR1 reads MNHEY; CDR2 reads SVGEGT. The CDR3 region is CASIISPGTGELFF. CDR3 DNA (partial): TGTGCCAGCATCATTTCCCCAGGGACCGGGGAG.

This clone was seen many times. The CDR3 end is not reached by the read, which stops 3 residues before it; the germline J gene fills it in. The rearrangement joins TRBV7-6 to TRBJ2-1, with 10 positions matching TRBD2. The CDR3 loop spans 14 amino acids. Losses at the gene ends were 4 bases for V and 9 bases for J; bases not matched to a gene: 6. Germline V gene data show CDR1 as SGHVS and CDR2 as FNYEAQ. The CDR3 is CASSSLAGVGEQFF. The CDR3 bases that were read are TGTGCCAGCAGCTCCCTAGCGGGAGTAGGTGAG.

This clone was seen repeatedly, ten times or more. The CDR3 sequence is CASSGQIDEQFF. CDR3 bases read: TGCGCCAGCAGCGGACAGATCGATGAG. V usage is TRBV5-1 and J usage is TRBJ2-1, with D perhaps matching TRBD1 (6 bases). Coverage ceases 3 residues before the CDR3 finishes, and the germline J gene fills in the end. CDR3 length: 12 residues. Germline CDR1 SGHRS, CDR2 YFSETQ. The V gene lost 4 bases and the J gene lost 8 bases, with 10 bases spanning the gap.

Worth noting for this clone: The CDR3 goes on 3 residues after the read ends, and that part is filled in from the germline J gene. The rearrangement joins TRBV7-8 to TRBJ1-2, with D possibly matching TRBD1 (6 bases). The CDR3 length is 13 residues. Germline V gene sequence: CDR1 SGHVS, CDR2 FQNEAQ. CDR3 amino acids: CASSLGGAVGYTF. CDR3 DNA, as far as it was read: TGTGCCAGCAGCTTGGGGGGGGCGGTCGGC.

There are many counts of this clone. The read stops 3 residues short of the end of the CDR3; the missing end is completed from the germline J gene. The chain uses TRBV20-1 and TRBJ2-5, with a weak D call TRBD1 (6 bases). From germline, CDR1 is DFQATT and CDR2 SNEGSKA (reference sequence). CDR3 length: 12 amino acids. The V and J ends lost 2 bases and 5 bases respectively, with 9 bases between them. Partial CDR3 DNA: TGCAGTGCTAGACAGGGGAGCGAGACC. This codes for CSARQGSET. The entire CDR3 protein is CSARQGSETQYF.

This clone has only a few counts. The CDR3 end falls 3 residues outside the read, so it is completed with the germline J gene. The rearrangement uses TRBV7-2 and TRBJ1-2, with D unresolved. The length of the CDR3 is 15 residues. Per the germline V gene, CDR1 is SGHTA and CDR2 is FQGNSA. CDR3 sequence: CASSLATIRTDTYTF. The covered CDR3 bases are TGTGCCAGCAGCTTAGCGACTATTCGCACAGATACC.

The sample holds many counts of this clone. Incomplete CDR3 DNA: TGTGCCAGTAGTATGGCGGCTTCGACTAATGAAAAA. It yields the protein CASSMAASTNEK. The whole CDR3 is CASSMAASTNEKLFF. The chain joins TRBV19 to TRBJ1-4; D is uncertain. The CDR3 goes on 3 residues after the read ends, and that part is filled in from the germline J gene. This CDR3 has 15 residues. Trimming left V 3 bases short and J 2 bases short, with 10 bases between. From germline, CDR1 is LNHDA and CDR2 SQIVND (reference sequence).

This clone was recorded many times. With the read ending 3 residues before the CDR3 end, the germline J gene is used to fill in that end. The chain is built from TRBV19 and TRBJ2-3; TRBD2 is a possible D gene (6 bases). V was trimmed by 5 bases and J by 4 bases, leaving 10 bases between them. CDR3 size: 13 residues. Germline lookup yields CDR1 LNHDA and CDR2 SQIVND (reference sequence). The chain's CDR3 is CASSRRVADTQYF. Partial CDR3 DNA: TGTGCCAGTAGTCGGAGGGTTGCAGATACG. Based on the CDR3 plus reference TRBV19 and TRBJ2-3, the full variable domain is DGGITQSPKYLFRKEGQNVTLSCEQNLNHDAMYWYRQDPGQGLRLIYYSQIVNDFQKGDIAEGYSVSREKKESFPLTVTSAQKNPTAFYLCASSRRVADTQYFGPGTRLTVL.

This clone was picked up many times. From the germline J gene comes the end of the CDR3, since the read stops 3 residues before it. The rearrangement links TRBV30 to TRBJ2-3; tentative D call: TRBD1 (5 bases). The CDR3 consists of 14 residues. From germline, CDR1 is GTSNPN and CDR2 SVGIG (reference sequence). The CDR3 bases that were read are TGTGCCTGGAGTCCCCAGGCAGGGAATCAGCCG. Residues: CAWSPQAGNQP. The whole CDR3 is CAWSPQAGNQPQYF.

This clone was detected ten times or more. The CDR3 is cut off 3 residues early in the read; its end comes from the germline J gene. The chain is built from TRBV6-2 or TRBV6-3 and TRBJ2-1; D is uncertain. The CDR3 consists of 15 residues. The germline V and J ends were trimmed by 1 base and 5 bases, with 12 bases remaining between them. Germline CDR1 and CDR2: MNHEY and SVGEGT. CDR3 in amino acids: CASSYFQTTNNEQFF. The CDR3 DNA, read in part, is TGTGCCAGCAGTTACTTTCAAACTACGAACAATGAG.

This clone has ten or more counts. The CDR3 is cut off 3 residues early in the read; its end comes from the germline J gene. The J gene is TRBJ1-4, the V gene TRBV28; D call uncertain. There are 14 residues in the CDR3. Germline V gene data show CDR1 as MDHEN and CDR2 as SYDVKM. V gave up 5 bases and J gave up 0 bases, with 7 bases separating them. CDR3 bases read: TGTGCCAGCAGTATCCAGGCAACTAATGAAAAA. As protein: CASSIQATNEK. The whole CDR3 region reads CASSIQATNEKLFF.

This clone appeared many times. The read ends 3 residues shy of where the CDR3 ends; the end is completed using the germline J gene. The chain uses TRBV23-1 and TRBJ2-7; possible D gene TRBD2, 6 bases. TRBV23-1 is annotated as an ORF whose role is uncertain. V lost 8 bases to trimming and J lost 2 bases, with 19 bases between them. This CDR3 has 15 residues. CDR3 residues: CASEPGAGPPYEQYF. The sequenced CDR3 bases are TGCGCCAGCGAACCCGGGGCGGGGCCTCCCTACGAG.

In its sample, this clone was seen many times. The read terminates 3 residues ahead of where the CDR3 ends, so the germline J gene completes it. V is TRBV4-1 and J is TRBJ2-4; TRBD2 matches at 7 bases. Per the germline V gene, CDR1 is MGHRA and CDR2 is YSYEKL. Losses at the gene ends were 1 base for V and 0 bases for J; bases not matched to a gene: 3. The CDR3 is 16 residues long. The CDR3: CASSQGLAVAKNIQYF. The covered CDR3 bases are TGCGCCAGCAGCCAAGGCCTAGCGGTAGCCAAAAACATT.

The table lists this clone with many counts. The CDR3 end lies 3 residues beyond the end of the read and is filled in from the germline J gene. The V gene is TRBV7-2, the J gene TRBJ2-3; 11 nucleotides line up with TRBD2. Germline lookup yields CDR1 SGHTA and CDR2 FQGNSA. This CDR3 has 15 amino acids. V lost 4 bases to trimming and J lost 5 bases; unmatched junction nucleotides: 5. The covered CDR3 bases are TGTGCCAGCAGCTCGACTAGCGGGGTGGTAGATACG. Its protein is CASSSTSGVVDT. The CDR3 in full is CASSSTSGVVDTQYF.

This clone was picked up many times. The read is 3 residues too short to cover the CDR3 end, so that end is filled in from the germline J gene. The chain links TRBV30 to TRBJ2-7, with D possibly being TRBD1 (5 bases). From germline, CDR1 is GTSNPN and CDR2 SVGIG (reference sequence). The CDR3 is made up of 11 amino acids. The ends were cut back, 5 bases at V and 4 bases at J, with 9 bases in the middle. The sequenced part of the CDR3 DNA is TGTGCCTGGCGACAGTTTTACGAG. Its translation: CAWRQFYE. From start to end, the CDR3 is CAWRQFYEQYF.

Concerning this clone: The observed sequence ends 3 residues before the CDR3 terminus, with the missing tail filled in from the germline J gene. The gene calls are TRBV23-1 and TRBJ2-1; perhaps TRBD2 as D (5 bases). TRBV23-1 counts as an open reading frame of uncertain function. This CDR3 has 15 residues. The V gene lost 4 bases and the J gene lost 3 bases, with 13 bases spanning the gap. CDR3 sequence reads: CASSRAGTFYNEQFF. The sequenced CDR3 bases are TGCGCCAGCAGTCGCGCGGGCACCTTCTACAATGAG.

This clone showed up many times. The read halts 3 residues ahead of the CDR3 end, with the missing end drawn from the germline J gene. V and J are TRBV28 and TRBJ1-2; 8 positions match TRBD1. The CDR3 covers 14 residues. Germline CDR1 reads MDHEN; CDR2 reads SYDVKM. V lost 6 bases, J lost 6 bases, and 9 bases stayed unmatched. The CDR3 sequence: CASSWTGSSNGYTF. The part of the CDR3 DNA that was read is TGTGCCAGCAGCTGGACAGGGAGTTCGAATGGC.

This clone came up many times. The sequenced fragment ends 3 residues before the CDR3 boundary, so the rest is inferred from the germline J gene. Other DNA sequences from this sample encode an identical CDR3 as well. This sequence joins TRBV29-1 and TRBJ1-1, with 7 nucleotides matching TRBD1. The CDR3 extends over 12 amino acids. V shed 7 bases, J shed 5 bases, and the junction held 7 bases outside the gene matches. The V gene's germline CDR1 is SQVTM and CDR2 ANQGSEA. This chain's CDR3 is CSAGQGDTEAFF. The covered CDR3 bases are TGCAGCGCGGGGCAGGGGGATACTGAA. The whole variable domain, remainder taken from reference TRBV29-1 and TRBJ1-1, is SAVISQKPSRDICQRGTSLTIQCQVDSQVTMMFWYRQQPGQSLTLIATANQGSEATYESGFVIDKFPISRPNLTFSTLTVSNMSPEDSSIYLCSAGQGDTEAFFGQGTRLTVV.

This clone was recorded at least ten times. The read falls 3 residues short of the CDR3 end, and the missing part is taken from the germline J gene. This chain links TRBV5-1 with TRBJ2-1, with 8 bases that match TRBD2. Germline V gene lookup returns CDR1 SGHRS and CDR2 YFSETQ. The CDR3 totals 13 residues. V lost 4 bases and J lost 5; bases outside the gene matches: 2. The CDR3 here is CASSNSGDNEQFF. CDR3 bases read: TGCGCCAGCAGCAATAGCGGGGACAATGAG. The variable domain in full, with the rest retrieved from reference TRBV5-1 and TRBJ2-1, is KAGVTQTPRYLIKTRGQQVTLSCSPISGHRSVSWYQQTPGQGLQFLFEYFSETQRNKGNFPGRFSGRQFSNSRSEMNVSTLELGDSALYLCASSNSGDNEQFFGPGTRLTVL.

There are many counts of this clone. The read stops 3 residues short of the end of the CDR3; the missing end is completed from the germline J gene. The V gene is TRBV20-1, the J gene TRBJ2-1; TRBD2 is a possible D gene (6 bases). Trimming cost V 5 bases and J 7 bases, with 18 bases left between them. Germline loops: CDR1 DFQATT, CDR2 SNEGSKA (reference sequence). The CDR3 runs 14 residues. The chain's CDR3 is CSAGGIYSGNEQFF. The part of the CDR3 DNA that was read is TGCAGTGCTGGGGGGATTTACTCGGGAAATGAG.